Following are 12 T cell receptor beta chains from one sample sequenced in a study of blood T cell repertoires in COVID-19. Assay: immunoSEQ multiplex PCR; the TCRdb copy retains only in-frame clones and omits some. The sample lists about half a million clones, around nine tenths occurring once. Specimen: PBMCs or T cells enriched from blood (not recorded which). Every receptor here comes from a woman aged 60-70 years who had recovered from COVID-19.

V gene TRBV15 combines with J gene TRBJ1-2, with TRBD1 identical over 7 bases. Germline CDR1 and CDR2: LNHNV and YYDKDF (reference sequence). J gave up 7 bases and V 4 bases, and 6 bases lay outside the gene matches. CDR3 length: 13 residues. The CDR3 nucleotides are TGTGCCACCAGCATAGGGACAGCCCCTGGCTACACCTTC. Protein product: CATSIGTAPGYTF.

The genes are TRBV5-1 and TRBJ2-3; 10 bases match TRBD1. Germline CDR1 is SGHRS and CDR2 is YFSETQ. This CDR3 is built from 15 residues. V was pared by 4 bases and J by 5 bases, with 7 bases of the junction left unmatched. The DNA of the CDR3 is TGCGCCAGCAGCATGGGACAGGGGACTCTAGATACGCAGTATTTT. Protein product: CASSMGQGTLDTQYF.

This rearrangement joins TRBV5-1 to TRBJ2-2; perhaps TRBD2 as D (6 bases). Germline V gene data show CDR1 as SGHRS and CDR2 as YFSETQ. Between the trimmed V and J ends, which lost 4 bases and 4 bases, there was a span of 14 bases. The CDR3 has 15 amino acids. CDR3 coding DNA: TGCGCCAGCAGCCCACCGCGGGGTGGCACCGGGGAGCTGTTTTTT. This sequence encodes CASSPPRGGTGELFF.

The chain employs TRBV2 and TRBJ2-2, with 7 bases fitting TRBD1. The J segment lost 2 bases and the V segment lost 6 bases, leaving 6 bases of the junction unmatched. The CDR3 has 15 amino acids. CDR1 is SNHLY, CDR2 FYNNEI, per germline. The CDR3 spells CASRAGTVNTGELFF. CDR3 coding DNA: TGTGCCAGCAGGGCCGGGACAGTAAACACCGGGGAGCTGTTTTTT. The full variable domain, rest sourced from reference TRBV2 and TRBJ2-2, is EPEVTQTPSHQVTQMGQEVILRCVPISNHLYFYWYRQILGQKVEFLVSFYNNEISEKSEIFDDQFSVERPDGSNFTLKIRSTKLEDSAMYFCASRAGTVNTGELFFGEGSRLTVL.

V is TRBV27 and J is TRBJ2-7; TRBD2 might be the D (6 bases). Germline V lookup: CDR1 MNHEY, CDR2 SMNVEV (reference sequence). The CDR3 length is 14 residues. V lost 3 bases and J 0 bases, leaving 9 bases between the germline ends. DNA for the CDR3: TGTGCCAGCAGTTTGAGGACTAACTCCTACGAGCAGTACGTC. It is translated as CASSLRTNSYEQYV.

CDR3 residues: CATSREIGQTYGYTF. CDR3 DNA sequence: TGTGCCACCAGCAGAGAGATAGGACAGACCTATGGCTACACCTTC. The chain uses TRBV15 and TRBJ1-2; the D gene is possibly TRBD1 (6 bases). The CDR3 totals 15 residues. Germline V lookup: CDR1 LNHNV, CDR2 YYDKDF (reference sequence). The ends were cut back, 0 bases at V and 4 bases at J, with 12 bases in the middle. The full variable domain, rest sourced from reference TRBV15 and TRBJ1-2, is DAMVIQNPRYQVTQFGKPVTLSCSQTLNHNVMYWYQQKSSQAPKLLFHYYDKDFNNEADTPDNFQSRRPNTSFCFLDIRSPGLGDTAMYLCATSREIGQTYGYTFGSGTRLTVV.

The chain employs TRBV5-1 and TRBJ2-2; TRBD2 matches 8 bases. V shed 4 bases, J shed 0 bases, and the junction held 5 bases outside the gene matches. The CDR3 is made up of 16 amino acids. CDR1 is SGHRS and CDR2 is YFSETQ in the germline V gene. This CDR3 is CASSNSGAANTGELFF. The CDR3 nucleotides are TGCGCCAGCAGCAATAGCGGGGCCGCGAACACCGGGGAGCTGTTTTTT.

This clone was recorded only once. This rearrangement joins TRBV5-1 to TRBJ2-2; 7 bases are shared with TRBD1. Looked up from germline, CDR1 is SGHRS and CDR2 is YFSETQ. The CDR3 is 16 residues long. V gave up 4 bases and J gave up 4 bases; unmatched junction bases: 10. The CDR3 region has the DNA TGCGCCAGCAGCCCCGACAGGGCGATGGGCACCGGGGAGCTGTTTTTT. It is translated as CASSPDRAMGTGELFF.

The rearrangement links TRBV29-1 to TRBJ2-2, with 8 bases lining up with TRBD1. V shed 6 bases and J 4 bases; nucleotides not matched to a gene: 7. This CDR3 contains 14 residues. Germline CDR1 and CDR2: SQVTM and ANQGSEA. This chain's CDR3 is CSVAGTGATGELFF. The CDR3 DNA reads as TGCAGCGTGGCCGGGACAGGCGCCACCGGGGAGCTGTTTTTT.

The chain couples TRBV18 to TRBJ2-1; D may be TRBD2 (6 bases). The CDR3 spans 14 residues. V lost 6 bases and J 5 bases, leaving 14 bases between the germline ends. Germline CDR1 KGHSH, CDR2 LQKENI. CDR3 amino acids: CASSRDLGDNEQFF. DNA of the CDR3: TGTGCCAGCTCCCGGGACTTGGGGGACAATGAGCAGTTCTTC.

This clone was detected only once. The genes are TRBV9 and TRBJ2-3; maybe TRBD1 (6 bases). The V gene lost 8 bases and the J gene lost 2 bases, with 12 bases spanning the gap. Germline CDR1 is SGDLS and CDR2 is YYNGEE. The CDR3 contains 13 residues. The CDR3 reads CASVQGATDTQYF. The CDR3 coding sequence is TGTGCCAGTGTACAGGGAGCCACAGATACGCAGTATTTT.

The chain recombines TRBV5-6 with TRBJ2-5; TRBD2 might be the D (5 bases). V lost 2 bases to trimming and J lost 6 bases, with 5 bases between them. The CDR3 is 11 residues long. Germline loops: CDR1 SGHDT, CDR2 YYEEEE. This CDR3 reads CASSFGKTQYF. The CDR3 region has the DNA TGTGCCAGCAGCTTCGGGAAGACCCAGTACTTC.